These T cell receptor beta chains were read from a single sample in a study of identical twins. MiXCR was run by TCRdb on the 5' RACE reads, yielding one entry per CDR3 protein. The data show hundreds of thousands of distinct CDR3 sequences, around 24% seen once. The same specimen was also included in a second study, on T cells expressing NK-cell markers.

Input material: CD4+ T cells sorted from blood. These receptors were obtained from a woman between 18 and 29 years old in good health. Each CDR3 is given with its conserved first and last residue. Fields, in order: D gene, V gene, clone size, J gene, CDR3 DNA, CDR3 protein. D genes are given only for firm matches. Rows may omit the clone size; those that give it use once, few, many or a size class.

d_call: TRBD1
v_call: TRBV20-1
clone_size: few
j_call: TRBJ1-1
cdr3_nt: TGCAGTGCTAGAGACAGGGGGAAAGCTTTCTTT
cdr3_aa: CSARDRGKAFF

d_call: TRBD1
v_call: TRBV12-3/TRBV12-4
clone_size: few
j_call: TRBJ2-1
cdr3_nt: TGTGCCAGCAGTTTTCGGCAGGGGGACAATGAGCAGTTCTTC
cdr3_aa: CASSFRQGDNEQFF

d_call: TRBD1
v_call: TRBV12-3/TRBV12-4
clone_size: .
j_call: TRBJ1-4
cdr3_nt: TGTGCCAGTAACAGGGGCCCACTCGGGGAAAAACTGTTTTTT
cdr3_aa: CASNRGPLGEKLFF

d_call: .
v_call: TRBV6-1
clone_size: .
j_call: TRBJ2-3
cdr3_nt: TGTGCCAGCAGGGCAGTTGCGGGGGATACGCAGTATTTT
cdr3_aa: CASRAVAGDTQYF

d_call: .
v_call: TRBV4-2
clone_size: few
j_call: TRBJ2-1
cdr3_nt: TGTGCCAGCAGCCAAGTTCGGGGGGCCGATGTGTTCTTC
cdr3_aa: CASSQVRGADVFF

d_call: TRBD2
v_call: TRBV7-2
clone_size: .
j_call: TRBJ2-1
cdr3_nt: TGTGCCAGCAGCTTAAGGTCCCTAGCGGGGGTCAATGAGCAGTTCTTC
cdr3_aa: CASSLRSLAGVNEQFF

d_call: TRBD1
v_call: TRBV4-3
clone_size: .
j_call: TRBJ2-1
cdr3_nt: TGCGCCAGCAGCCAAGGTTACTCGGGCAGGGGGCCCGCGGGTCAGTTCTTC
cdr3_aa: CASSQGYSGRGPAGQFF

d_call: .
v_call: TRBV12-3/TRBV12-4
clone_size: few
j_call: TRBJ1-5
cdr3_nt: TGTGCCAGCAGTTTTTCAGGGGCTTATAGCAATCAGCCCCAGCATTTT
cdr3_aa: CASSFSGAYSNQPQHF

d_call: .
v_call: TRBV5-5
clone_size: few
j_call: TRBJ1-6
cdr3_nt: TGTGCCAGCAGCTTTTCAGGGAACTATAATTCACCCCTCCACTTT
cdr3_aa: CASSFSGNYNSPLHF

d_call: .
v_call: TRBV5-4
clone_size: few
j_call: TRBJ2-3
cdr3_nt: TGTGCCAGCAGCTTGTACGGCAGCTTTAGCACAGATACGCAGTATTTT
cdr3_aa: CASSLYGSFSTDTQYF

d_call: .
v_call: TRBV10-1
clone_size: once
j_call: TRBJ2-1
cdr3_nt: TGCGCCAGCAGTAGGGAGAATGAGCAGTTCTTC
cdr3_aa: CASSRENEQFF

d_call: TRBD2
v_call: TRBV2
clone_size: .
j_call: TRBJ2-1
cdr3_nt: TGTGCCAGCAGTGAAGAACTAGCGGTCTACAATGAGCAGTTCTTC
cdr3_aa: CASSEELAVYNEQFF

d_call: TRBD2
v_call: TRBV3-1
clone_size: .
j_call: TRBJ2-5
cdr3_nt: TGTGCCAGCAGCCACCTATGGACTAGCCAAGAGACCCAGTACTTC
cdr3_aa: CASSHLWTSQETQYF

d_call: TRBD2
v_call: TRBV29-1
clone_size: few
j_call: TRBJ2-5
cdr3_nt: TGCAGCGTTGAAGTTGTGACAAGGGGAGGGGAGACCCAGTACTTC
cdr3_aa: CSVEVVTRGGETQYF

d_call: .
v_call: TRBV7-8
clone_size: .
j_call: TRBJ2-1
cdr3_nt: TGTGCCAGCAGCTCCACGAGAACTAGCAGCTACAATGAGCAGTTCTTC
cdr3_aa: CASSSTRTSSYNEQFF

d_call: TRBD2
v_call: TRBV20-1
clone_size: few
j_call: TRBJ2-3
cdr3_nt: TGCAGTGCCAAGGGGCGGGAGGGAAGCACAGATACGCAGTATTTT
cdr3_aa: CSAKGREGSTDTQYF

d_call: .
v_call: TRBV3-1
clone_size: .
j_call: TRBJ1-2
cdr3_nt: TGTGCCATCCTCGGACAGTATGGCTACACCTTC
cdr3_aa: CAILGQYGYTF

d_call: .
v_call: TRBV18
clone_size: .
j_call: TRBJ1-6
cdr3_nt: TGTGCCAGCTCACCGTTGAAGGGTGGATTATTACCCCTCCACTTT
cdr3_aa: CASSPLKGGLLPLHF

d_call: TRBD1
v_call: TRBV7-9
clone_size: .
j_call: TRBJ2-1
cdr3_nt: TGTGCCAGCAGCTATGAGGGGGACAGGGCAACATACTTC
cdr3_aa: CASSYEGDRATYF

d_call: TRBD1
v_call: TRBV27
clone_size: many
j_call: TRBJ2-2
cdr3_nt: TGTGCCAGCAGAATACAGGGGGCGGGTAGAGGGGAGCTGTTTTTT
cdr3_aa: CASRIQGAGRGELFF

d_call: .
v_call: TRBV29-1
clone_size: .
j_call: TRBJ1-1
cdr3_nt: TGCAGCGTTGAGACGGTAAAGAACACTGAAGCTTTCTTT
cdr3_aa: CSVETVKNTEAFF

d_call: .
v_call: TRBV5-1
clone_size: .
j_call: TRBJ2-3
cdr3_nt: TGCGCCAGCAGCGTCCTGGCGACAGATACGCAGTATTTT
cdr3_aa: CASSVLATDTQYF

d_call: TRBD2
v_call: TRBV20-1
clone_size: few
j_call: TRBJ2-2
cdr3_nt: TGCAGTGCTAGAGGACTAGCGGGAGCGACCGGGGAGCTGTTTTTT
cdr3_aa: CSARGLAGATGELFF

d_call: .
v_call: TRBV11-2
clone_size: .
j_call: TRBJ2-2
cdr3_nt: TGTGCCAGCAGCTTAGAGTATCGGACAGCGAACACCGGGGAGCTGTTTTTT
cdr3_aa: CASSLEYRTANTGELFF

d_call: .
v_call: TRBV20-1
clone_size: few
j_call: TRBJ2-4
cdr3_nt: TGCAGTGCTAGACTAGTAGCCAAAAACATTCAGTACTTC
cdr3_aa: CSARLVAKNIQYF

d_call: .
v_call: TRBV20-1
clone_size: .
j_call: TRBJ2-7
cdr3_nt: TGCAGTGCTGGCAGGGGCCACGAGCAGTACTTC
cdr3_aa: CSAGRGHEQYF

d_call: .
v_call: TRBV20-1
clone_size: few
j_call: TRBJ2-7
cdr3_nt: TGCAGTGCTAGGCAAGGGGGGGGGGCTTACGAGCAGTACTTC
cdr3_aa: CSARQGGGAYEQYF

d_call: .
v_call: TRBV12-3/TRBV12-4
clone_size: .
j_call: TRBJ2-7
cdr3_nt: TGTGCCAGCAGTTCGACCCGTTCATCCTACGAGCAGTACTTC
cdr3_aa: CASSSTRSSYEQYF

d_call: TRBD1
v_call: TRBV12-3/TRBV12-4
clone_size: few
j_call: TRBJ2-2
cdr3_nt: TGTGCCAGCAGTTTGCCCCTCTACAGGGGGCGGGACACCGGGGAGCTGTTTTTT
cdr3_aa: CASSLPLYRGRDTGELFF

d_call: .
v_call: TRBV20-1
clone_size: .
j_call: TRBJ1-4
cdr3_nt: TGCAGTGGTAAACCCGCAACTAATGAAAAACTGTTTTTT
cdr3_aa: CSGKPATNEKLFF

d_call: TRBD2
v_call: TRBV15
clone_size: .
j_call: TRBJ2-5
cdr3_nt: TGTGCCACCAGCAAAAAGCCGGGACTAGCGGGAGGGAGGCAAGAGACCCAGTACTTC
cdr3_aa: CATSKKPGLAGGRQETQYF

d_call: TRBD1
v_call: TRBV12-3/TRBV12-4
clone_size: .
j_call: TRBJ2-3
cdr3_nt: TGTGCCAGCAGTCCCGGACAGGGTCCCACAGATACGCAGTATTTT
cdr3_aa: CASSPGQGPTDTQYF

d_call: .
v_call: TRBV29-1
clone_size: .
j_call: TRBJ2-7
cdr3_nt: TGCAGCGTGCTATGGGGCAGCGGACTAGAGCAGTACTTC
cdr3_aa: CSVLWGSGLEQYF

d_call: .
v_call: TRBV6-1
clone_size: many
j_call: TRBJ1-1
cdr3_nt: TGTGCCAGCACCGGTAGGTCGACAGCTGAAGCTTTCTTT
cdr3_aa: CASTGRSTAEAFF

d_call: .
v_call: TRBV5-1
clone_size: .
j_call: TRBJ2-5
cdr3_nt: TGCGCCAGCAGCTGGCAGGGTCAAGAGACCCAGTACTTC
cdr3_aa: CASSWQGQETQYF

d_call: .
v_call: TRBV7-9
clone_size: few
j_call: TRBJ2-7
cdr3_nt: TGTGCCAGCAGCTTAGCAGGGTCTCCCTACGAGCAGTACTTC
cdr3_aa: CASSLAGSPYEQYF

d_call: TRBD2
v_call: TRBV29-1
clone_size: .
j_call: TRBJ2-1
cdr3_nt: TGCAGCGTCGCCAGCGGGAGAGGGGTTCTGCAGTTCTTC
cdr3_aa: CSVASGRGVLQFF